A selection of T cell receptor beta chains follows, all from one sample in a study of T cell changes during pregnancy in multiple sclerosis. Assay: immunoSEQ multiplex PCR; the TCRdb copy retains only in-frame clones and omits some. The sample has fewer than 15,000 clones, 85% to 90% seen once. Sequenced material: CD8+ T cells from peripheral blood mononuclear cells, taken after pregnancy. These receptors were obtained from a female donor in good health, enrolled as a control in a pregnancy study. Each CDR3 is given with its conserved first and last residue. The order of the fields is V gene, clone size, CDR3 protein. Not every row has a clone size; where given, it reads once, few, many or a size class.

TRBV5-1	.	CASSFVAGGPETQYF
TRBV15	.	CATSTTGAYRGKLFF
TRBV7-3	.	CASSLGLAGYNEQFF
TRBV10-3	.	CAISESRGLGHQPQHF
TRBV6-1	.	CASSVGEKLFF
TRBV28	.	CASRGRAAFF
TRBV9	.	CASSVGEAGGSYNEQFF
TRBV27	once	CASSTPSTGPYNEQFF
TRBV7-9	few	CASSRGVEPNQPQHF
TRBV6-1	.	CASSEDRGGLNTEAFF
TRBV13	once	CASSPSGTGGDTNYGYTF
TRBV6-5	.	CASVEQGAGYTF
TRBV4-3	.	CASSQVFGSGANVLTF
TRBV15	.	CATSSTGAGSPLHF
TRBV6-4	.	CASSDGRGGVNEQFF
TRBV4-3	.	CASSQDRDPLYGYTF
TRBV7-9	.	CASTGGNGYTF
TRBV6-5	.	CASSTGYGYTF
TRBV9	.	CASSVDPLAGPQETQYF
TRBV10-2	few	CASSESTFLAGGPRETQYF
TRBV6-6	.	CASSSHDPLLFYEQYF
TRBV4-3	.	CASSAQGLRDNEQFF
TRBV4-1	.	CASSQDGASGQETQYF
TRBV4-3	.	CASRFLAGAGNEQFF
TRBV6-5	.	CASSYSTRPYSTEAFF
TRBV10-3	.	CAISGPNTEAFF
TRBV27	.	CASSLPRNTIYF
TRBV28	.	CASSLLGGGTYEQYF
TRBV18	.	CASSLRDSARYNSPLHF
TRBV6-4	once	CASSELAGELGELFF
TRBV19	.	CATALGYEQYF
TRBV7-2	.	CASSPRPTGLGNIQYF